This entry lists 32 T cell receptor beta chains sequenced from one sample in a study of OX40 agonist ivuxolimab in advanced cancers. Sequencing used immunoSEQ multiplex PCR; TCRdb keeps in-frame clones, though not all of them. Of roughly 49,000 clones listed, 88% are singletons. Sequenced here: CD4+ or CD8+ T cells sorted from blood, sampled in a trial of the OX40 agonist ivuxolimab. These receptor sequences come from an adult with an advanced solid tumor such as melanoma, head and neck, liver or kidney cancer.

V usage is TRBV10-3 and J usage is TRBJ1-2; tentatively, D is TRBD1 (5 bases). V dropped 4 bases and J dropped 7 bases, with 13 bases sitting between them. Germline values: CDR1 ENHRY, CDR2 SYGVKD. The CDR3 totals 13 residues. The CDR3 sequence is CAISGGGLSGYTF. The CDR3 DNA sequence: TGTGCCATCAGTGGGGGGGGGTTAAGTGGCTACACCTTC.

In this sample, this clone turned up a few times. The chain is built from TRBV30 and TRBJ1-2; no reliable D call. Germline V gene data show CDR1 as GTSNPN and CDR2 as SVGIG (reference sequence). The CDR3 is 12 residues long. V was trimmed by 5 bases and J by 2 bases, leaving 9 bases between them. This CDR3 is CAWVSSNYGYTF. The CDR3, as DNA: TGTGCCTGGGTGTCCAGCAACTATGGCTACACCTTC. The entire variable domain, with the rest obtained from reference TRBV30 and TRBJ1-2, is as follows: SQTIHQWPATLVQPVGSPLSLECTVEGTSNPNLYWYRQAAGRGLQLLFYSVGIGQISSEVPQNLSASRPQDRQFILSSKKLLLSDSGFYLCAWVSSNYGYTFGSGTRLTVV.

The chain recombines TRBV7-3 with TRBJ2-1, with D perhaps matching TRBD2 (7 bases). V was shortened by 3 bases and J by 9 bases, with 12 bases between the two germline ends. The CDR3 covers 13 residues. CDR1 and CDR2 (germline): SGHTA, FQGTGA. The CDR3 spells CASSFGGAPEQFF. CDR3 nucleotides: TGTGCCAGCAGCTTTGGGGGGGCCCCTGAGCAGTTCTTC.

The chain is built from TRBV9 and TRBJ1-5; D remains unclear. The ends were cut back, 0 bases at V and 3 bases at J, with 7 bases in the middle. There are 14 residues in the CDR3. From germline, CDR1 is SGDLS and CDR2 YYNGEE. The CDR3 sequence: CASSVGQVNQPQHF. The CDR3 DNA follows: TGTGCCAGCAGCGTAGGGCAGGTCAATCAGCCCCAGCATTTT.

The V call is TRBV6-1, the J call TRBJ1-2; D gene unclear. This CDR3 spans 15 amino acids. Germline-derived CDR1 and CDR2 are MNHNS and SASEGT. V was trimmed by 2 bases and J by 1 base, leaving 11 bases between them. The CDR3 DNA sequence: TGTGCCAGCAGTGAATTTATTGGGATTAACTATGGCTACACCTTC. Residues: CASSEFIGINYGYTF.

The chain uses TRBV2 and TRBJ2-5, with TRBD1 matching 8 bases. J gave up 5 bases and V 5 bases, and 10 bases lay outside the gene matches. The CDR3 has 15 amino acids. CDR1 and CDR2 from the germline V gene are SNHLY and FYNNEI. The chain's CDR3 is CASSPRGRGRETQYF. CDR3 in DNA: TGTGCCAGCAGTCCAAGAGGCAGGGGGCGGGAGACCCAGTACTTC.

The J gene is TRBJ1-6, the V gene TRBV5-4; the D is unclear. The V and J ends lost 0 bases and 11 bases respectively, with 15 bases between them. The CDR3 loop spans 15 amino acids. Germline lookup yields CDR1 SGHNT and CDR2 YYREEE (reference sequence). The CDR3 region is CASSLEVGEGAPLHF. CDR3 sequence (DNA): TGTGCCAGCAGCTTGGAGGTCGGGGAAGGAGCACCCCTCCACTTT.

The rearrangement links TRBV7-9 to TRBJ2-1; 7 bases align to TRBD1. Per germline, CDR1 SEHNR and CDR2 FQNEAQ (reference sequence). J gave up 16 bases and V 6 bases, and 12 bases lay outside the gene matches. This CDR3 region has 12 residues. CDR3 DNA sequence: TGTGCCAGCAGACCCTCCCAAGGGGGCCTTTTCTTC. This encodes CASRPSQGGLFF.

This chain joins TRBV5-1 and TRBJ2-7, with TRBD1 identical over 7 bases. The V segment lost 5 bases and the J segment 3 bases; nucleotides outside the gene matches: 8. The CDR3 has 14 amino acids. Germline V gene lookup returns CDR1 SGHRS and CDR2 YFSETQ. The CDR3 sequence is CASSSDRKIYEQYF. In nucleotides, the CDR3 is TGCGCCAGCAGTTCGGACAGGAAAATCTACGAGCAGTACTTC. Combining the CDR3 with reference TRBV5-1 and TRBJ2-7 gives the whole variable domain KAGVTQTPRYLIKTRGQQVTLSCSPISGHRSVSWYQQTPGQGLQFLFEYFSETQRNKGNFPGRFSGRQFSNSRSEMNVSTLELGDSALYLCASSSDRKIYEQYFGPGTRLTVT.

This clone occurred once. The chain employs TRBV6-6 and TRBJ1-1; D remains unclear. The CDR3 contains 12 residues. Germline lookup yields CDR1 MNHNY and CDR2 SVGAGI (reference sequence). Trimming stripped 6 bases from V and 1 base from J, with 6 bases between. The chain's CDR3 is CASSTWNTEAFF. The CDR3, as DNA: TGTGCCAGCAGCACTTGGAACACTGAAGCTTTCTTT.

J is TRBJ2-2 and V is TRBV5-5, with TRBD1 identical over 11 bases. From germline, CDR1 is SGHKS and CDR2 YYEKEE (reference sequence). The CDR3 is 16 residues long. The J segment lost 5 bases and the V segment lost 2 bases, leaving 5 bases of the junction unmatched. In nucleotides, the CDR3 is TGTGCCAGCAGCTTAACCCGGGACAGGGGGACCGGGGAGCTGTTTTTT. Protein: CASSLTRDRGTGELFF.

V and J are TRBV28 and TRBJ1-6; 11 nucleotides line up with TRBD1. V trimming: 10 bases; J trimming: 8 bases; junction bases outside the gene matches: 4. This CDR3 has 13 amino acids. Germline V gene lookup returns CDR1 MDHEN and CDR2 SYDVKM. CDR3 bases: TGTGCCACTCCGGGACAGGGGGATTCACCCCTCCACTTT. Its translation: CATPGQGDSPLHF.

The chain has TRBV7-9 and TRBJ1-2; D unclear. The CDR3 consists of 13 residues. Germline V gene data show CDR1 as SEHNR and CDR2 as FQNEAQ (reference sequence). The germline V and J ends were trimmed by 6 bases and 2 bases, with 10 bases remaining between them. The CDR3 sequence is CASRRTANYGYTF. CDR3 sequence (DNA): TGTGCCAGCAGGCGGACGGCGAACTATGGCTACACCTTC.

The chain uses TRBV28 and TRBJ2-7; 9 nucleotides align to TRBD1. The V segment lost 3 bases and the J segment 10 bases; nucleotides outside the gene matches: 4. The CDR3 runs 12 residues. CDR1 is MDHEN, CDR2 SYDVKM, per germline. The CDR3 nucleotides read TGTGCCAGCAGTTTTCCGGGACAGGGACAGTACTTC. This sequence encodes CASSFPGQGQYF.

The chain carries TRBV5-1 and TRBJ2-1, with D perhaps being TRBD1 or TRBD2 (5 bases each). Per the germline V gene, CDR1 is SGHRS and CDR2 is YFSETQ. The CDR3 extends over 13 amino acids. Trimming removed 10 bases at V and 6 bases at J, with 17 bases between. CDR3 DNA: TGCGCCGGCCGGGACGGAGGAAGCAATGAGCAGTTCTTC. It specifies CAGRDGGSNEQFF.

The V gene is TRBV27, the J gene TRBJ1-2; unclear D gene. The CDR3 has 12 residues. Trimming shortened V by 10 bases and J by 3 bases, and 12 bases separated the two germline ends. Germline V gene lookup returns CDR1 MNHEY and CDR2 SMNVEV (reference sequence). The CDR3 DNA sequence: TGTGCCACCACCTCCGGGGACTATGGCTACACCTTC. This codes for CATTSGDYGYTF.

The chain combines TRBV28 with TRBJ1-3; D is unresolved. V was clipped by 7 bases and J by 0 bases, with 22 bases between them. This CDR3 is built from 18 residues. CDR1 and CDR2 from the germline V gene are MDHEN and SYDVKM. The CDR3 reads CASTPWGADSPSGNTIYF. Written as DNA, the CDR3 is TGTGCCAGCACACCCTGGGGAGCCGACTCCCCCTCTGGAAACACCATATATTTT.

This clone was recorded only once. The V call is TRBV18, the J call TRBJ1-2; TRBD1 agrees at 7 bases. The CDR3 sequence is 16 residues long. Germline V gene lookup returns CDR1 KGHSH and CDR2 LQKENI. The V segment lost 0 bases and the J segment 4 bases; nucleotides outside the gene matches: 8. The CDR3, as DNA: TGTGCCAGCTCACCACCCGGGACAGCGGAAACCTATGGCTACACCTTC. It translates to CASSPPGTAETYGYTF. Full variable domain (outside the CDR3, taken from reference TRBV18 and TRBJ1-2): NAGVMQNPRHLVRRRGQEARLRCSPMKGHSHVYWYRQLPEEGLKFMVYLQKENIIDESGMPKERFSAEFPKEGPSILRIQQVVRGDSAAYFCASSPPGTAETYGYTFGSGTRLTVV.

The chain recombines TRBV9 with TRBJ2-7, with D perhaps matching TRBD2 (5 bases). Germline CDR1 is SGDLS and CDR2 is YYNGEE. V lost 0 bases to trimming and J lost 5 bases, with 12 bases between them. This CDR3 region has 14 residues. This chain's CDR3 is CASSVAQLADEQYF. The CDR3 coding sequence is TGTGCCAGCAGCGTAGCTCAGCTAGCTGACGAGCAGTACTTC. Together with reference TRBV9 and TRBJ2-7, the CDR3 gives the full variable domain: DSGVTQTPKHLITATGQRVTLRCSPRSGDLSVYWYQQSLDQGLQFLIQYYNGEERAKGNILERFSAQQFPDLHSELNLSSLELGDSALYFCASSVAQLADEQYFGPGTRLTVT.

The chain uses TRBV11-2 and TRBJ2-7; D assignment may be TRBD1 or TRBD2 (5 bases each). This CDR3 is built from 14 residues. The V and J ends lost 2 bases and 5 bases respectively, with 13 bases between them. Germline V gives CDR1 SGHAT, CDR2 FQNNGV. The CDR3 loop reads CASSLNPGAHEQYF. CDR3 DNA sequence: TGTGCCAGCAGCTTAAATCCCGGGGCCCACGAGCAGTACTTC.

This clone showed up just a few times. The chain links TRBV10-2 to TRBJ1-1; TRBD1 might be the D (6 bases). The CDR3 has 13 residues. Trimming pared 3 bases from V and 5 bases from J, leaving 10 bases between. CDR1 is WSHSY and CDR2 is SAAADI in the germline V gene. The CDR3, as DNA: TGCGCCAGCAGTGATTTAGGGGGTACTGAAGCTTTCTTT. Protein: CASSDLGGTEAFF.

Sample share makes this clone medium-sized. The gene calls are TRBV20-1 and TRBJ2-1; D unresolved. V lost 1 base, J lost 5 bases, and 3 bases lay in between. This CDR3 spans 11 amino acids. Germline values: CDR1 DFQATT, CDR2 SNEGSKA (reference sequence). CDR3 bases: TGCAGTGCTAGAGGGGACAATGAGCAGTTCTTC. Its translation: CSARGDNEQFF.

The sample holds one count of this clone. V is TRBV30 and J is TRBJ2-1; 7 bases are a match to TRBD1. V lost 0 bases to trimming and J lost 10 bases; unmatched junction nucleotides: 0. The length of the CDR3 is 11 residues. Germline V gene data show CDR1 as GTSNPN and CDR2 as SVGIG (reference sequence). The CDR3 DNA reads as TGTGCCTGGAGTGTACAGGGGGAGCAGTTCTTC. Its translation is CAWSVQGEQFF.

CDR3 in amino acids: CASRQQEQYF. The CDR3 DNA reads as TGTGCCAGCAGACAACAAGAGCAGTACTTC. The rearrangement links TRBV2 to TRBJ2-7; D ambiguous. The germline V gene encodes CDR1 SNHLY and CDR2 FYNNEI. V lost 6 bases and J 7 bases, leaving 7 bases between the germline ends. The CDR3 has 10 amino acids.

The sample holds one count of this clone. The CDR3 DNA follows: TGTGCCAGCAGTCTAGTGGACTATGGCTACACCTTC. Translating gives CASSLVDYGYTF. The chain links TRBV28 to TRBJ1-2; D is unresolved. CDR3 length: 12 amino acids. Germline V gives CDR1 MDHEN, CDR2 SYDVKM. Trimming pared 5 bases from V and 3 bases from J, leaving 7 bases between.

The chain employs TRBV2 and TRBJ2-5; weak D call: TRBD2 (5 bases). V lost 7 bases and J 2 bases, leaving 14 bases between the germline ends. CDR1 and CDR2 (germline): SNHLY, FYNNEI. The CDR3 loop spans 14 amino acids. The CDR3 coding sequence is TGTGCCAGCAATCTTCAGGCGGGTCAAGAGACCCAGTACTTC. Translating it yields CASNLQAGQETQYF.

Here the CDR3 DNA reads TGTGCCAGCAGTTACAATATCGGGCGGAACACTGAAGCTTTCTTT. It codes for CASSYNIGRNTEAFF. The chain carries TRBV6-5 and TRBJ1-1, with unresolved D. The V gene's germline CDR1 is MNHEY and CDR2 SVGAGI. CDR3 length: 15 residues. The V and J ends lost 2 bases and 1 base respectively, with 11 bases between them.

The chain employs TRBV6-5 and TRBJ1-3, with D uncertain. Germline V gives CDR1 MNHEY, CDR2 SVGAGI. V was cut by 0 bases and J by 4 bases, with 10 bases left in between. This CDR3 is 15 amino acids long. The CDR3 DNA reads TGTGCCAGCAGTTACTCCGAGGGTTCAGGAAACACCATATATTTT. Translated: CASSYSEGSGNTIYF.

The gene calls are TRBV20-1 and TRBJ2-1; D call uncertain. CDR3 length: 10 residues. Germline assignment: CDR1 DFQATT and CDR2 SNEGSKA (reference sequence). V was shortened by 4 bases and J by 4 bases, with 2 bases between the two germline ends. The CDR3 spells CSAKYNEQFF. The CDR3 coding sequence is TGCAGTGCTAAGTACAATGAGCAGTTCTTC.

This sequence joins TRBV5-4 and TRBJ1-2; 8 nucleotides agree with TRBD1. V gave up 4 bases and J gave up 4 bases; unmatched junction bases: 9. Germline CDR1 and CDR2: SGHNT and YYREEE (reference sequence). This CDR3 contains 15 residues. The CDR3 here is CASSLQGQGGYGYTF. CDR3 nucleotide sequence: TGTGCCAGCAGCCTACAAGGACAGGGCGGCTATGGCTACACCTTC.

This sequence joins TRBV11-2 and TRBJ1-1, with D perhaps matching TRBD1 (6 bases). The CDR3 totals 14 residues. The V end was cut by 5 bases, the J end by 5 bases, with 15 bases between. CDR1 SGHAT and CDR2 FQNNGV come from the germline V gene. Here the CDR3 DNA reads TGTGCCAGCAGCCCGAGAGATACAGGGACTGAAGCTTTCTTT. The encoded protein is CASSPRDTGTEAFF.

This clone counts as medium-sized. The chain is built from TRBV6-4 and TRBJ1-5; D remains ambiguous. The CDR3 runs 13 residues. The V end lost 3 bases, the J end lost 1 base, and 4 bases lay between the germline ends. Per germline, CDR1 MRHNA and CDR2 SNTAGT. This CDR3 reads CASSEGSNQPQHF. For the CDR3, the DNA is TGTGCCAGCAGTGAAGGAAGCAATCAGCCCCAGCATTTT.